Below, 29 T cell receptor beta chains from the same sample are listed, as sequenced in a study of blood T cell repertoires in COVID-19. Measured with immunoSEQ multiplex PCR; TCRdb has only the in-frame clones, and not every one. Of about 300,000 clones in the sample, more than 70% were seen once. Sample: peripheral blood. The receptors come from a woman aged 45-65 years with acute or convalescent COVID-19.

V gene TRBV7-2 combines with J gene TRBJ2-3; D is undetermined. There are 14 residues in the CDR3. V was clipped by 1 base and J by 5 bases, with 10 bases between them. CDR1 SGHTA and CDR2 FQGNSA come from the germline V gene. CDR3 DNA: TGTGCCAGCAGCTTAGGGTTTGGCCAAGATACGCAGTATTTT. Translation: CASSLGFGQDTQYF.

This clone was detected only a few times. The chain recombines TRBV5-8 with TRBJ1-5; 8 bases fit TRBD1. The germline CDR1 and CDR2 sequences are SGHTS and YDEGEE. The CDR3 is 13 amino acids. V was clipped by 4 bases and J by 7 bases; unmatched bases: 4. The CDR3 here is CASSPGDRQPQHF. The CDR3 region has the DNA TGTGCCAGCAGCCCAGGGGACAGGCAGCCCCAGCATTTT.

CDR3 in DNA: TGTGCCAGCAGACCCGGGACTAGTACAGATACGCAGTATTTT. Residues: CASRPGTSTDTQYF. The gene calls are TRBV2 and TRBJ2-3; 8 positions match TRBD2. Germline trimming cut 6 bases from V and 3 bases from J; bases unmatched to any gene: 5. This CDR3 comprises 14 residues. Germline CDR1 reads SNHLY; CDR2 reads FYNNEI.

This chain connects TRBV6-2 or TRBV6-3 to TRBJ2-1, with TRBD2 as a possible D gene (6 bases). V dropped 4 bases and J dropped 9 bases, with 19 bases sitting between them. CDR3 length: 15 amino acids. Germline CDR1 is MNHEY and CDR2 is SVGEGT. CDR3 in amino acids: CASSSYGLSSGEQFF. The DNA of the CDR3 is TGTGCCAGCAGTTCTTACGGACTAAGTTCGGGTGAGCAGTTCTTC.

For the CDR3, the DNA is TGCGCCAGCAGCTGGGTTCTAGCGGGGGGACTCAATGAGCAGTTCTTC. This gives the protein CASSWVLAGGLNEQFF. The rearrangement links TRBV5-1 to TRBJ2-1; 11 bases match TRBD2. The CDR3 totals 16 residues. Germline loops: CDR1 SGHRS, CDR2 YFSETQ. V lost 3 bases, J lost 6 bases, and 8 bases stayed unmatched.

This clone showed up just once. The chain uses TRBV30 and TRBJ1-3, with D tentatively TRBD1 (6 bases). V was pared by 5 bases and J by 0 bases, with 11 bases between. This CDR3 spans 14 amino acids. Germline V gives CDR1 GTSNPN, CDR2 SVGIG (reference sequence). The CDR3 loop is CAWETGVSGNTIYF. The CDR3 nucleotides read TGTGCCTGGGAGACAGGAGTCTCTGGAAACACCATATATTTT. Full variable domain (outside the CDR3, taken from reference TRBV30 and TRBJ1-3): SQTIHQWPATLVQPVGSPLSLECTVEGTSNPNLYWYRQAAGRGLQLLFYSVGIGQISSEVPQNLSASRPQDRQFILSSKKLLLSDSGFYLCAWETGVSGNTIYFGEGSWLTVV.

CDR3 coding DNA: TGCGCCAGCAGCACACGACTAGCGGGGGACACAGATACGCAGTATTTT. It is translated as CASSTRLAGDTDTQYF. The chain joins TRBV5-1 to TRBJ2-3; 12 bases match TRBD2. Germline CDR1 is SGHRS and CDR2 is YFSETQ. This CDR3 region has 16 residues. Trimming took 4 bases from V and 2 from J; bases not matched to a gene: 5.

The rearrangement joins TRBV7-2 to TRBJ2-3, with a tentative D call TRBD1 (5 bases). The length of the CDR3 is 17 residues. Germline CDR1 is SGHTA and CDR2 is FQGNSA. The ends were cut back, 0 bases at V and 2 bases at J, with 15 bases in the middle. The chain's CDR3 is CASSLAGARALTDTQYF. Here the CDR3 DNA reads TGTGCCAGCAGCTTAGCAGGGGCACGAGCCCTCACAGATACGCAGTATTTT.

J is TRBJ2-7 and V is TRBV27; TRBD1 agrees at 9 bases. V was pared by 6 bases and J by 5 bases, with 8 bases of the junction left unmatched. Per germline, CDR1 MNHEY and CDR2 SMNVEV (reference sequence). The CDR3 covers 14 residues. CDR3 residues: CASSPGTGIHEQYF. CDR3 bases: TGTGCCAGCAGCCCCGGGACAGGGATCCACGAGCAGTACTTC.

The sample holds one count of this clone. The chain combines TRBV11-2 with TRBJ2-5; D gene unclear. The germline V gene encodes CDR1 SGHAT and CDR2 FQNNGV. CDR3 length equals 13 residues. Trimming removed 4 bases at V and 2 bases at J, with 8 bases between. CDR3 DNA sequence: TGTGCCAGCAGCTCGGAGAGGCAAGAGACCCAGTACTTC. Residues: CASSSERQETQYF.

The rearrangement links TRBV6-5 to TRBJ2-7, with TRBD1 as a possible D gene (6 bases). The CDR3 is 14 amino acids. Germline V gene sequence: CDR1 MNHEY, CDR2 SVGAGI. The V and J ends lost 3 bases and 4 bases respectively, with 13 bases between them. This CDR3 is CASSYNAGVYEQYF. CDR3 bases: TGTGCCAGCAGTTATAATGCAGGGGTATACGAGCAGTACTTC.

The chain uses TRBV7-6 and TRBJ2-1; TRBD2 might be the D (5 bases). The ends were cut back, 3 bases at V and 0 bases at J, with 12 bases in the middle. This CDR3 contains 16 residues. CDR1 is SGHVS and CDR2 is FNYEAQ in the germline V gene. The CDR3 loop reads CASSFRSDYSYNEQFF. The CDR3 nucleotides read TGTGCCAGCAGCTTTAGGAGTGACTACTCCTACAATGAGCAGTTCTTC.

This clone was detected once. The chain recombines TRBV29-1 with TRBJ1-3; 7 nucleotides match TRBD1. Germline lookup yields CDR1 SQVTM and CDR2 ANQGSEA. The V and J ends lost 4 bases and 10 bases, in that order; junction bases with no gene match: 4. The CDR3 totals 11 residues. In nucleotides, the CDR3 is TGCAGCGTTGGACAGGGTTTTACCATATATTTT. Translating gives CSVGQGFTIYF.

This sequence joins TRBV29-1 and TRBJ2-2; 8 bases align to TRBD1. The CDR3 spans 14 residues. The V segment lost 3 bases and the J segment 4 bases; nucleotides outside the gene matches: 4. CDR1 and CDR2 from the germline V gene are SQVTM and ANQGSEA. Here the CDR3 DNA reads TGCAGCGTTGATAGTACAGGGGGCACCGGGGAGCTGTTTTTT. It is translated as CSVDSTGGTGELFF.

This rearrangement joins TRBV5-4 to TRBJ1-2; 9 nucleotides agree with TRBD1. Germline V gives CDR1 SGHNT, CDR2 YYREEE (reference sequence). The length of the CDR3 is 15 residues. V gave up 0 bases and J gave up 4 bases; unmatched junction bases: 4. This CDR3 is CASSLGGDRVYGYTF. CDR3 sequence (DNA): TGTGCCAGCAGCTTGGGCGGGGACAGGGTCTATGGCTACACCTTC.

J is TRBJ1-5 and V is TRBV5-1; perhaps TRBD1 as D (5 bases). This CDR3 is built from 13 residues. V lost 4 bases and J 4 bases, leaving 9 bases between the germline ends. Germline CDR1 SGHRS, CDR2 YFSETQ. The DNA of the CDR3 is TGCGCCAGCAGCCGTTCAGGGAATCAGCCCCAGCATTTT. Protein: CASSRSGNQPQHF.

The chain joins TRBV6-4 to TRBJ1-5; weak D call: TRBD1 (6 bases). V dropped 4 bases and J dropped 3 bases, with 10 bases sitting between them. Germline V gene sequence: CDR1 MRHNA, CDR2 SNTAGT. The CDR3 is made up of 14 amino acids. This chain's CDR3 is CASSVGADNQPQHF. DNA of the CDR3: TGTGCCAGCAGTGTGGGGGCAGACAATCAGCCCCAGCATTTT.

The J gene is TRBJ2-5, the V gene TRBV6-5; 10 nucleotides agree with TRBD2. CDR1 is MNHEY and CDR2 is SVGAGI in the germline V gene. V dropped 7 bases and J dropped 3; count of bases not matched to a gene: 8. The CDR3 totals 15 residues. In DNA, the CDR3 is TGTGCCAGCACGGGCTTTCTAGCGGGAGAAGAGACCCAGTACTTC. This codes for CASTGFLAGEETQYF.

This chain connects TRBV7-2 to TRBJ2-2; maybe TRBD1 (6 bases). Germline lookup yields CDR1 SGHTA and CDR2 FQGNSA. V gave up 0 bases and J gave up 7 bases, with 9 bases separating them. CDR3 size: 14 residues. CDR3 in DNA: TGTGCCAGCAGCTTAGCCCAGGGGAGCGGGGAGCTGTTTTTT. Protein: CASSLAQGSGELFF.

The J gene is TRBJ2-3, the V gene TRBV6-1; D perhaps matches TRBD1 (5 bases). Germline loops: CDR1 MNHNS, CDR2 SASEGT. This CDR3 spans 15 amino acids. V was pared by 2 bases and J by 5 bases, with 14 bases between. This chain's CDR3 is CASSERPGNLDTQYF. The DNA for the CDR3 is TGTGCCAGCAGTGAAAGGCCAGGGAACTTAGATACGCAGTATTTT.

The chain recombines TRBV5-1 with TRBJ1-5; no reliable D call. The CDR3 has 13 amino acids. The ends were cut back, 0 bases at V and 5 bases at J, with 6 bases in the middle. Germline loops: CDR1 SGHRS, CDR2 YFSETQ. CDR3 sequence: CASSLELDQPQHF. The DNA for the CDR3 is TGCGCCAGCAGCTTGGAACTGGATCAGCCCCAGCATTTT. The whole variable domain, filled in from reference TRBV5-1 and TRBJ1-5, reads KAGVTQTPRYLIKTRGQQVTLSCSPISGHRSVSWYQQTPGQGLQFLFEYFSETQRNKGNFPGRFSGRQFSNSRSEMNVSTLELGDSALYLCASSLELDQPQHFGDGTRLSIL.

The chain links TRBV12-3 or TRBV12-4 to TRBJ1-6; D may be TRBD1 (5 bases). Trimming shortened V by 2 bases and J by 9 bases, and 5 bases separated the two germline ends. The CDR3 is 12 residues long. CDR3 amino acids: CASSLQGSPLHF. DNA of the CDR3: TGTGCCAGCAGTTTACAGGGTTCACCCCTCCACTTT.

This chain uses TRBV24-1 with TRBJ2-3, with 10 bases lining up with TRBD2. Trimming took 4 bases from V and 2 from J; bases not matched to a gene: 5. In germline, CDR1 is KGHDR, CDR2 SFDVKD. This CDR3 spans 16 amino acids. The CDR3: CATSDSSGGDTDTQYF. In DNA form, the CDR3 reads TGTGCCACCAGTGACTCCAGCGGGGGGGACACAGATACGCAGTATTTT.

The rearrangement uses TRBV2 and TRBJ1-5; no clear D gene. Deletions cut 3 bases from V and 4 bases from J, with 7 bases between. CDR3 size: 13 residues. From germline, CDR1 is SNHLY and CDR2 FYNNEI. The CDR3 nucleotides read TGTGCCAGCAGTGATACAAGAAATCAGCCCCAGCATTTT. This gives the protein CASSDTRNQPQHF.

The rearrangement joins TRBV9 to TRBJ2-3; 9 bases map to TRBD2. The trim removed 3 bases at V and 4 bases at J, leaving 12 bases unmatched. The length of the CDR3 is 17 residues. The V gene's germline CDR1 is SGDLS and CDR2 YYNGEE. The CDR3 region is CASSAPGLAGVADTQYF. In DNA, the CDR3 is TGTGCCAGCAGCGCCCCGGGACTAGCCGGAGTCGCAGATACGCAGTATTTT.

The J gene is TRBJ2-7, the V gene TRBV19; 11 bases map to TRBD2. The CDR3 runs to 14 residues. Germline V lookup: CDR1 LNHDA, CDR2 SQIVND (reference sequence). With 6 bases clipped from V and 0 bases from J, the junction kept 1 base outside the gene matches. The CDR3 region is CASRTSGSSYEQYF. The CDR3 bases are TGTGCCAGTAGAACTAGCGGGAGCTCCTACGAGCAGTACTTC.

The chain joins TRBV6-5 to TRBJ1-6, with a tentative D call TRBD1 (5 bases). The CDR3 loop spans 14 amino acids. V was trimmed by 2 bases and J by 10 bases, leaving 12 bases between them. Germline V gives CDR1 MNHEY, CDR2 SVGAGI. CDR3 bases: TGTGCCAGCAGTTACGGACAAGGGCGGTCACCCCTCCACTTT. It yields the protein CASSYGQGRSPLHF.

The V and J genes are TRBV2 and TRBJ2-2; 11 bases are a match to TRBD1. With 9 bases clipped from V and 6 bases from J, the junction kept 9 bases outside the gene matches. Germline V gene sequence: CDR1 SNHLY, CDR2 FYNNEI. CDR3 size: 15 residues. The CDR3: CASFGQGARAGELFF. The CDR3 nucleotides are TGTGCCAGTTTTGGACAGGGGGCGCGAGCCGGGGAGCTGTTTTTT.

This sequence joins TRBV2 and TRBJ2-3, with 11 bases lining up with TRBD2. V dropped 6 bases and J dropped 4; count of bases not matched to a gene: 6. The germline CDR1 and CDR2 sequences are SNHLY and FYNNEI. The CDR3 length is 15 residues. The CDR3 loop reads CASRVAGGGPDTQYF. The CDR3, as DNA: TGTGCCAGCAGAGTAGCGGGGGGGGGTCCAGATACGCAGTATTTT.